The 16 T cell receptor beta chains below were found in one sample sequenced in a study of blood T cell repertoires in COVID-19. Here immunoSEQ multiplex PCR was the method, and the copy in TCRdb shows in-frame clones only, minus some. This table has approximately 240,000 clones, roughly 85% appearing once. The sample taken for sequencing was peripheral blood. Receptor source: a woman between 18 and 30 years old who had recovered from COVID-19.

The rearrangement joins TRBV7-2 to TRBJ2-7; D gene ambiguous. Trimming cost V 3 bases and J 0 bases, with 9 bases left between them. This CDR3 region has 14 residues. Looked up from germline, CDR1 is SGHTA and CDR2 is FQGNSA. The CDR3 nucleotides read TGTGCCAGCAGCTTCGCGGTCTCCTCCTACGAGCAGTACTTC. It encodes CASSFAVSSYEQYF.

The CDR3 sequence is CASSVRLQGAGETQYF. For the CDR3, the DNA is TGTGCCAGCAGCGTACGGTTGCAGGGGGCAGGGGAGACCCAGTACTTC. The rearrangement joins TRBV9 to TRBJ2-5; 8 bases line up with TRBD1. Unmatched junction bases numbered 10, after V lost 1 base and J lost 5 bases. This CDR3 comprises 16 residues. Germline CDR1 reads SGDLS; CDR2 reads YYNGEE.

As DNA, the CDR3 is TGTGCCAGCTCACCACCGCGGGGACAGGGGCCCGCTAACTATGGCTACACCTTC. Residues: CASSPPRGQGPANYGYTF. This chain uses TRBV18 with TRBJ1-2, with 10 bases aligning to TRBD1. The CDR3 totals 18 residues. The J segment lost 0 bases and the V segment lost 0 bases, leaving 7 bases of the junction unmatched. Germline V gives CDR1 KGHSH, CDR2 LQKENI.

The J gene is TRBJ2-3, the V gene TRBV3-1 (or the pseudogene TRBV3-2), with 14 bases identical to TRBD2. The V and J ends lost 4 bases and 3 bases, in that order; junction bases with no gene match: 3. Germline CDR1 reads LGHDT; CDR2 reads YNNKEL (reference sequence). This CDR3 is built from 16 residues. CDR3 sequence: CASSLGTSGSTDTQYF. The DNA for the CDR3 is TGTGCCAGCAGCCTCGGGACTAGCGGGAGTACAGATACGCAGTATTTT.

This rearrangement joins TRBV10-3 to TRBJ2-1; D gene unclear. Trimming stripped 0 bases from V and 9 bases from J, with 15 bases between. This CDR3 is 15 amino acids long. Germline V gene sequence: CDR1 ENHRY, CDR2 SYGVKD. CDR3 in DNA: TGTGCCATCAGTGAGTCTAAGCGCCCAAGAGCTGAGCAGTTCTTC. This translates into CAISESKRPRAEQFF.

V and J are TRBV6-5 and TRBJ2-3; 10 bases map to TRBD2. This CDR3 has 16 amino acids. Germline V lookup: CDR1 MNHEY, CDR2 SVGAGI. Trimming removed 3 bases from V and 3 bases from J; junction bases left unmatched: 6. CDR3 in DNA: TGTGCCAGCAGTTATTCAGCGGGAGGGCCGACAGATACGCAGTATTTT. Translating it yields CASSYSAGGPTDTQYF.

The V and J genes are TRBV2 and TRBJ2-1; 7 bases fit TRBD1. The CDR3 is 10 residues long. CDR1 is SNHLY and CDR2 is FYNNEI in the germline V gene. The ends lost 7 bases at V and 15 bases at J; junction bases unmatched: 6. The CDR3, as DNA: TGTGCCAGCATCGAGGGACAGCTGTTCTTC. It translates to CASIEGQLFF.

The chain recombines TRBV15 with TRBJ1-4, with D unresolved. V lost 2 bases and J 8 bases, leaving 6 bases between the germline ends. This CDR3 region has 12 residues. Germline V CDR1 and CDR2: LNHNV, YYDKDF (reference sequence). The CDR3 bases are TGTGCCACCAGCAGACTCGGGGAAAAACTGTTTTTT. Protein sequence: CATSRLGEKLFF.

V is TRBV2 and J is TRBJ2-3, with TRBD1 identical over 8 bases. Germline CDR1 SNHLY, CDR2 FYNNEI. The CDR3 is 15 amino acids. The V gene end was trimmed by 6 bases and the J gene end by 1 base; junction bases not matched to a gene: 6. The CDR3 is CASRMTGARTDTQYF. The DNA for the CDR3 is TGTGCCAGCAGAATGACAGGGGCCCGCACAGATACGCAGTATTTT.

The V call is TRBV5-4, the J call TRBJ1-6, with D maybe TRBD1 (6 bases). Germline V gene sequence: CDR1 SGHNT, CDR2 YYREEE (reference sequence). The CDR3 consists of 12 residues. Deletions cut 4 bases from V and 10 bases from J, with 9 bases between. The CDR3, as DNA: TGTGCCAGCAGCAGGGGGGGGTCACCCCTCCACTTT. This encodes CASSRGGSPLHF.

The CDR3 here is CASTGADLYGYTF. In DNA form, the CDR3 reads TGTGCCAGTACAGGGGCGGATCTCTATGGCTACACCTTC. J is TRBJ1-2 and V is TRBV2, with 7 bases matching TRBD1. The CDR3 loop spans 13 amino acids. V dropped 9 bases and J dropped 4; count of bases not matched to a gene: 8. CDR1 and CDR2 (germline): SNHLY, FYNNEI.

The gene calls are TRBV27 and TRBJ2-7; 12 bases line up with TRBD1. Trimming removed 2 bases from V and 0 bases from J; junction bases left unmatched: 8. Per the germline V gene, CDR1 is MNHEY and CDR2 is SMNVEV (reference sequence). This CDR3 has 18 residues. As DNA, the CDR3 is TGTGCCAGCAGTTTAAAACCCCCGGGACAGGGGGCCTCCTACGAGCAGTACTTC. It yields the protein CASSLKPPGQGASYEQYF.

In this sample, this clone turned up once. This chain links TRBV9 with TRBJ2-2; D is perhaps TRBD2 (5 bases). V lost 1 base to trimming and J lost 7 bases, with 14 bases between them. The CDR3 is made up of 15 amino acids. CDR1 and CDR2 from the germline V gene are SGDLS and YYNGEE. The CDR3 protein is CASSVTGVLHGELFF. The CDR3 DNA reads TGTGCCAGCAGCGTAACCGGGGTCCTCCACGGGGAGCTGTTTTTT.

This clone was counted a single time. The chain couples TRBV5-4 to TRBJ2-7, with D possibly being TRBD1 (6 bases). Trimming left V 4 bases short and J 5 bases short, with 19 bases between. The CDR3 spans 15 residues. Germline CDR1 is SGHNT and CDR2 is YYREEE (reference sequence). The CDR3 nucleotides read TGTGCCAGCAGCCCTACAGGGTCTAAGGTCGACGAGCAGTACTTC. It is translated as CASSPTGSKVDEQYF.

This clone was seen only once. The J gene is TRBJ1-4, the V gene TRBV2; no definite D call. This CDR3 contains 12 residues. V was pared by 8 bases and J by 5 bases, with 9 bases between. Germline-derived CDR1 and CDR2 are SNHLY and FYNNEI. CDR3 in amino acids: CASVPGNEKLFF. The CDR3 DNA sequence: TGTGCCAGCGTCCCGGGAAATGAAAAACTGTTTTTT.

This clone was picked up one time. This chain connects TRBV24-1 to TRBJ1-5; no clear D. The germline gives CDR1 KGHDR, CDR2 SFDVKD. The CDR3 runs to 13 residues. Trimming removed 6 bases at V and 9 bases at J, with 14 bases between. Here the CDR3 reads CATSNAGWGPQHF. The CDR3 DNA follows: TGTGCCACCAGTAACGCGGGTTGGGGGCCCCAGCATTTT.